This T cell receptor (beta chain) was identified during a study of T cells in Graves' hyperthyroidism and ophthalmopathy. The study, taken as a whole, reports: Researchers found most expanded thyroid clonotypes above 0.001 in blood as well.

The table lists this clonotype with many counts. Its antigen is not identified. Amplified TCR beta CDR3 regions derived from RNA transcripts. TCR CDR3 regions were first amplified by RT-PCR with HTBI primers. TCRdb re-called the multiplex PCR reads with MiXCR, one entry per CDR3 protein. Of hundreds of thousands of distinct CDR3 sequences in the sample, over 15% were seen once. Deletions cut 6 bases from V and 0 bases from J, with 9 bases between. CDR1 is MNHNS, CDR2 SASEGT, per germline. The CDR3 is 14 amino acids. This rearrangement joins TRBV6-1 to TRBJ1-3; D unclear. The source material was blood. This clonotype originated in a woman younger than 35 with Graves' hyperthyroidism. The CDR3 DNA is TGTGCCAGCAGCTCACCATCCTCTGGAAACACCATATATTTT. Translation gives CASSSPSSGNTIYF.